The 10 T cell receptor beta chains given below trace back to one sample, sequenced in a study of T cells after posttransplantation cyclophosphamide. Assay: immunoSEQ multiplex PCR; the TCRdb copy retains only in-frame clones and omits some. Among around 4,000 clones, approximately 59% were seen once, and the ten largest hold approximately 25%. The sample comprised memory CD8+ T cells sorted from blood. These receptors originate from a man aged 30 to 45 in good health and a related stem cell transplant donor.

This clone was seen just once. The rearrangement links TRBV6-4 to TRBJ2-2; 8 nucleotides align to TRBD2. Germline CDR1 reads MRHNA; CDR2 reads SNTAGT. V shed 5 bases and J 4 bases; nucleotides not matched to a gene: 12. CDR3 length: 17 residues. DNA of the CDR3: TGTGCCAGCAGTTCCAATTCCCCGGGAGGGGGCACCGGGGAGCTGTTTTTT. Amino acid sequence: CASSSNSPGGGTGELFF.

This clone was counted a few times. This CDR3 is CASSPRASGGSEQFF. CDR3 coding DNA: TGTGCCAGCAGCCCTCGGGCTAGCGGGGGTTCTGAGCAGTTCTTC. The rearrangement joins TRBV9 to TRBJ2-1, with TRBD2 matching 10 bases. The junction had 10 bases not matched to a gene; V was cut back by 4 bases and J by 9 bases. Germline-derived CDR1 and CDR2 are SGDLS and YYNGEE. The CDR3 is 15 residues long.

The chain recombines TRBV27 with TRBJ2-7; D is perhaps TRBD2 (6 bases). CDR3 size: 15 residues. Trimming pared 4 bases from V and 3 bases from J, leaving 16 bases between. Looked up from germline, CDR1 is MNHEY and CDR2 is SMNVEV (reference sequence). CDR3 in amino acids: CASSSTSGLFYEQYF. CDR3 nucleotide sequence: TGTGCCAGCAGTTCGACTTCGGGACTCTTCTACGAGCAGTACTTC.

This clone showed up just a few times. The genes are TRBV5-6 and TRBJ2-1, with 7 bases fitting TRBD2. The CDR3 has 14 residues. Germline V lookup: CDR1 SGHDT, CDR2 YYEEEE. The J segment lost 5 bases and the V segment lost 2 bases, leaving 4 bases of the junction unmatched. In DNA, the CDR3 is TGTGCCAGCAGCTTCGGGACTACCCACAATGAGCAGTTCTTC. Amino acids: CASSFGTTHNEQFF.

The chain combines TRBV28 with TRBJ2-1; 8 bases are shared with TRBD2. This CDR3 spans 18 amino acids. Germline V gives CDR1 MDHEN, CDR2 SYDVKM. Trimming at V came to 5 bases and at J to 0 bases, leaving 12 bases not matched to a gene. The CDR3 nucleotides read TGTGCCAGCAGTCGGCACGGGGGGGCCCCAATCTCCTACAATGAGCAGTTCTTC. Amino acid sequence: CASSRHGGAPISYNEQFF.

This rearrangement joins TRBV27 to TRBJ2-1; 7 bases match TRBD2. Germline-derived CDR1 and CDR2 are MNHEY and SMNVEV (reference sequence). This CDR3 contains 15 residues. The ends lost 7 bases at V and 5 bases at J; junction bases unmatched: 11. CDR3 DNA sequence: TGTGCCAGCAAAAACCCGCCGGGGGGACACAATGAGCAGTTCTTC. Its translation: CASKNPPGGHNEQFF.

This sequence joins TRBV4-1 and TRBJ2-7; 8 nucleotides match TRBD2. Germline V gene data show CDR1 as MGHRA and CDR2 as YSYEKL. V trimming: 0 bases; J trimming: 7 bases; junction bases outside the gene matches: 8. The CDR3 totals 15 residues. The CDR3 reads CASSQDRGGGMEQYF. DNA of the CDR3: TGCGCCAGCAGCCAAGATCGGGGCGGGGGGATGGAGCAGTACTTC.

V gene TRBV28 combines with J gene TRBJ2-3; D call uncertain. Deletions cut 6 bases from V and 5 bases from J, with 6 bases between. The CDR3 sequence is 11 residues long. Looked up from germline, CDR1 is MDHEN and CDR2 is SYDVKM. The CDR3 spells CASSSLDTQYF. As DNA, the CDR3 is TGTGCCAGCAGCTCTCTAGATACGCAGTATTTT.

This clone has a handful of counts. The gene calls are TRBV7-6 and TRBJ2-1; tentatively, D is TRBD2 (5 bases). CDR3 length equals 15 residues. Looked up from germline, CDR1 is SGHVS and CDR2 is FNYEAQ. Between the trimmed V and J ends, which lost 1 base and 5 bases, there was a span of 12 bases. The CDR3 spells CASSLGTRPNNEQFF. CDR3 nucleotides: TGTGCCAGCAGCTTAGGCACTAGGCCAAACAATGAGCAGTTCTTC.

This clone was counted only a few times. The rearrangement uses TRBV6-9 and TRBJ1-6; 7 bases agree with TRBD1. V gave up 5 bases and J gave up 11 bases; unmatched junction bases: 12. Looked up from germline, CDR1 is MNHGY and CDR2 is SVAAGI. This CDR3 comprises 15 residues. In nucleotides, the CDR3 is TGTGCCAGCAGTGAATCTGAGACAGGGAGCGCACCCCTCCACTTT. Its translation is CASSESETGSAPLHF.